Listed here is a single TCR beta chain. Here immunoSEQ multiplex PCR was the method, and the copy in TCRdb shows in-frame clones only, minus some. The data show some 200,000 clones, approximately 84% seen once. The data derive from a study of blood T cell repertoires in COVID-19. This receptor was obtained from a woman aged 25 to 39 who had recovered from COVID-19. The material sequenced was peripheral blood.

Here the CDR3 DNA reads TGTGCCAGTCACAGTCGCGCCTACGAGCAGTACTTC. It translates to CASHSRAYEQYF. The chain links TRBV6-5 to TRBJ2-7; D gene uncertain. Trimming stripped 9 bases from V and 2 bases from J, with 11 bases between. Germline V CDR1 and CDR2: MNHEY, SVGAGI. The CDR3 runs 12 residues.